These T cell receptor beta chains were read from a single sample in a study of T cell responses to AZD1222 COVID-19 vaccine. Clones were read by immunoSEQ multiplex PCR, and TCRdb kept only the in-frame ones, dropping some. Here the sample spans over 110,000 clones, 90% to 95% being singletons. Source: peripheral blood, taken on day 0 of AZD1222 vaccination. Receptors were obtained from an adult in good health. Both conserved end residues are part of each CDR3. Each record gives: D gene, J gene, V gene, clone size, CDR3 DNA, CDR3 protein. The D gene is left open where the match is weak. The listing skips clone size in some rows; elsewhere it reads once, few, many or a size class.

>TRBD1|TRBJ2-7|TRBV27|-
TGTGCCAGCAGTTCCCGACAGGGGCACGAGCAGTACTTC
CASSSRQGHEQYF
>-|TRBJ1-6|TRBV4-3|-
TGCGCCAGCAGCCAAGGGAACGGCGCCAGGAGCTCCTATAATTCACCCCTCCACTTT
CASSQGNGARSSYNSPLHF
>-|TRBJ1-1|TRBV12-3/TRBV12-4|-
TGTGCCAGCAGTTTGACCATGAACACTGAAGCTTTCTTT
CASSLTMNTEAFF
>-|TRBJ2-2|TRBV14|-
TGTGCCAGCAGCCAAGCGGTCTCCGGGGAGCTGTTTTTT
CASSQAVSGELFF
>-|TRBJ1-6|TRBV19|-
TGTGCCAGTAGTATTGGGGGGGGTTACTCACCCCTCCACTTT
CASSIGGGYSPLHF
>TRBD1|TRBJ1-6|TRBV7-8|-
TGTGCCAGCAGCTTGGGACAGGGAGCTAATTCACCCCTCCACTTT
CASSLGQGANSPLHF
>TRBD1|TRBJ2-7|TRBV27|-
TGTGCCAGCAGTGCCGGGACAGGGGGACTCGAGCAGTACTTC
CASSAGTGGLEQYF
>TRBD2|TRBJ2-3|TRBV6-5|-
TGTGCCAGCAGACCCAGCGGGGGTGGCGGAGATACGCAGTATTTT
CASRPSGGGGDTQYF
>-|TRBJ2-1|TRBV9|-
TGTGCCAGCAGCGACGTAGGGGCCCGCTACAATGAGCAGTTCTTC
CASSDVGARYNEQFF
>-|TRBJ1-1|TRBV4-3|-
TGCGCCAGCAGCCAAGGTCGGGCCCGGGACACTGAAGCTTTCTTT
CASSQGRARDTEAFF
>-|TRBJ1-6|TRBV6-5|-
TGTGCCAGCAGTTTTTCCCGACAGAATTCACCCCTCCACTTT
CASSFSRQNSPLHF
>-|TRBJ1-2|TRBV7-6|-
TGTGCCAGCAGCTTAGGCGGCTACACCTTC
CASSLGGYTF
>TRBD2|TRBJ2-7|TRBV4-1|-
TGCGCCAGCAGCCAAGAGTCGGGAGGGTTGAGGGAGCAGTACTTC
CASSQESGGLREQYF
>-|TRBJ1-1|TRBV18|-
TGTGCCAGCTCACCTACGACCAGGGAAACTGAAGCTTTCTTT
CASSPTTRETEAFF
>-|TRBJ2-7|TRBV5-4|-
TGTGCCAGCAGCTACGACGGGGGATACGAGCAGTACTTC
CASSYDGGYEQYF
>-|TRBJ1-1|TRBV7-3|-
TGTGCCAGCAGCGAATCGGGACAAAAAGCTTTCTTT
CASSESGQKAFF
>-|TRBJ2-7|TRBV7-9|-
TGTGCCAGCAGTATAGCAATAGACCCTAGCTACGAGCAGTACTTC
CASSIAIDPSYEQYF
>-|TRBJ2-1|TRBV1|few
TGCACCAGCAGCCAAGTTAGAAAATACAATGAGCAGTTCTTC
CTSSQVRKYNEQFF
>TRBD1|TRBJ1-4|TRBV5-4|-
TGTGCCAGCAGCAGGACAGGGGGAGGTGAAAAACTGTTTTTT
CASSRTGGGEKLFF
>-|TRBJ1-4|TRBV29-1|-
TGCAGCGTGTGGTTTAATGAAAAACTGTTTTTT
CSVWFNEKLFF
>-|TRBJ1-1|TRBV7-9|-
TGTGCCAGCAGCTTACAGGGCCACAACACTGAAGCTTTCTTT
CASSLQGHNTEAFF
>-|TRBJ1-1|TRBV29-1|-
TGCAGCGTTGAGATTGGCGCCGGGACCGACGCTTTCTTT
CSVEIGAGTDAFF
>-|TRBJ2-1|TRBV9|-
TGTGCCAGCAGCCCCCGATCCGGGCGGGTCTCAAACAATGAGCAGTTCTTC
CASSPRSGRVSNNEQFF
>TRBD2|TRBJ2-1|TRBV9|-
TGTGCCAGCAGCGAGGCTAGCGGAAGTAGCTCCTACAATGAGCAGTTCTTC
CASSEASGSSSYNEQFF
>-|TRBJ1-2|TRBV4-1|few
TGCGCCAGCAGCCGAGACCGGGAGATAAACTATGGCTACACCTTC
CASSRDREINYGYTF
>TRBD2|TRBJ2-5|TRBV5-8|once
TGTGCCAGCAGCACCCGACTAGCGGGAGTGGTAAAGACCCAGTACTTC
CASSTRLAGVVKTQYF
>TRBD2|TRBJ2-3|TRBV19|-
TGTGCCAGTAGTATTGGGGCTAGCGGGATCCCAGATACGCAGTATTTT
CASSIGASGIPDTQYF
>TRBD1|TRBJ2-3|TRBV10-2|-
TGCGCCAGCAGTGAGTCCGGGACAGGGGTTAGCACAGATACGCAGTATTTT
CASSESGTGVSTDTQYF
>TRBD2|TRBJ2-5|TRBV7-8|-
TGTGCCAGCAGCTTAGGGTCGGGACTAGTAGAAGAGACCCAGTACTTC
CASSLGSGLVEETQYF
>-|TRBJ1-1|TRBV5-6|-
TGTGCCAGCAGCCTTGACACGGGAACCACTGAAGCTTTCTTT
CASSLDTGTTEAFF
>-|TRBJ1-2|TRBV9|-
TGTGCCAGCAGCACAGACGGCTATGGCTACACCTTC
CASSTDGYGYTF
>-|TRBJ1-2|TRBV7-8|few
TGTGCCAGCAGCTTAAGTCGGAATGGCTACACCTTC
CASSLSRNGYTF
>-|TRBJ2-7|TRBV11-3|-
TGTGCCAGCAGATCTAGGGTCCCCTACGAGCAGTACTTC
CASRSRVPYEQYF
>-|TRBJ2-7|TRBV5-1|-
TGCGCCAGCAGCTTGATTGCAGGGAATCGCGAGCAGTACTTC
CASSLIAGNREQYF
>-|TRBJ1-2|TRBV7-8|-
TGTGCCAGCAGTCGATCTAACTATGGCTACACCTTC
CASSRSNYGYTF
>TRBD1|TRBJ1-1|TRBV10-3|-
TGTGCCATCAGTGAGTGGGACAGGGGGAGGACTGAAGCTTTCTTT
CAISEWDRGRTEAFF
>-|TRBJ2-1|TRBV7-9|once
TGTGCCAGCGCGCATCAGATATATGAGCAGTTCTTC
CASAHQIYEQFF
>TRBD2|TRBJ2-1|TRBV18|-
TGTGCCAGCTCACCACCGAAGGGCGGGAGAGGCGGGTACAATGAGCAGTTCTTC
CASSPPKGGRGGYNEQFF
>-|TRBJ1-5|TRBV6-2/TRBV6-3|-
TGTGCCAGCAGTAAGCCCTGGGGAAACAATCAGCCCCAGCATTTT
CASSKPWGNNQPQHF
>TRBD2|TRBJ2-7|TRBV11-2|-
TGTGCCAGCAGCTTAGATCACGTGCCTAGCGGGAGTTCCGAGCAGTACTTC
CASSLDHVPSGSSEQYF
>-|TRBJ2-7|TRBV6-5|-
TGTGCCAGCAGTTACGACCGTTCCTACGAGCAGTACTTC
CASSYDRSYEQYF
>TRBD2|TRBJ2-3|TRBV7-2|-
TGTGCCAGCAGCTTTGGGAGGGCCTATAACACAGATACGCAGTATTTT
CASSFGRAYNTDTQYF